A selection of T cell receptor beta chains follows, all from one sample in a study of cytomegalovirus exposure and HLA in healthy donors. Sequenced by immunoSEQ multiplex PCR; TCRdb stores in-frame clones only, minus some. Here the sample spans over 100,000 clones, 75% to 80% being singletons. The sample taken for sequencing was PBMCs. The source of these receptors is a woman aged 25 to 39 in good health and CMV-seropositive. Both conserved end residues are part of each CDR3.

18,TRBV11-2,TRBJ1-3,CASSKRWTGYSPGNTIYF
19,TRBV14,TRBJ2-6,CASSPWGSRTISGANVLTF
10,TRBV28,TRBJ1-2,CASRLIGYTF
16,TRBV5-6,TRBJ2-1,CASSLEGLAAYNEQFF
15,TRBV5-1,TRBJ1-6,CASSLGDFYNSPLHF
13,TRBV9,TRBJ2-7,CASSVGTQGEQYF
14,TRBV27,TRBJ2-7,CASSPTSSGDEQYF
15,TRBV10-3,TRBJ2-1,CAITPGTSGHNEQFF
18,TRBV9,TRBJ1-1,CASSRSLRDSILPFEAFF
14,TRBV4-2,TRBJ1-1,CASSQDSGNTEAFF
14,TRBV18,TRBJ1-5,CASSLTGGDQPQHF
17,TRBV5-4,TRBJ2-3,CASSSKPGLTSTDTQYF
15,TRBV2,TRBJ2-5,CASSAPAASGGTQYF
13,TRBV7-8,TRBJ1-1,CASSLAINGQAFF
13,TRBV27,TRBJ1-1,CASRVSSNTEAFF
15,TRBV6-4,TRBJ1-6,CASSRTGPYNSPLHF
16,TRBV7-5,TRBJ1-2,CVRSSSELPVYYGYTF
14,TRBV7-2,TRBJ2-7,CASSSGLGLHEQYF
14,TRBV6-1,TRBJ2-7,CASSRRDRAYEQYF
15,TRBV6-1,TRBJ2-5,CASSEGRGAKETQYF
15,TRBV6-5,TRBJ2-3,CASSYQSQPTDTQYF
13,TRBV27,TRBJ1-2,CASSLGGSDGYTF
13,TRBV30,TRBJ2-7,CAWSPWTAYEQYF
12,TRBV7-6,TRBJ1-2,CASSLTGHGYTF
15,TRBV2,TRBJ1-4,CASTRGDSPAEKLFF
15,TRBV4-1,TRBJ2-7,CASSQLARVRNEQYF
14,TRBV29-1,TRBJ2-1,CSVDSKRTYNEQFF
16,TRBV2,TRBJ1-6,CASTVGDRAHNSPLHF
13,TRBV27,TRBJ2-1,CASSFYGYNEQFF
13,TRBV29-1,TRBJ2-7,CSVEVGGVYEQYF
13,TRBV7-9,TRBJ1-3,CASSFKPGNTIYF
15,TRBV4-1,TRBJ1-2,CASSQDPGQGRGYTF
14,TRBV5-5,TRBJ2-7,CASSLLTAAYEQYF
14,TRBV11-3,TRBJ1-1,CASSLTGGNTEAFF
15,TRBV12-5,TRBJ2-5,CASGLEAGGRETQYF
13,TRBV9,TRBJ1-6,CASQGGDGSPLHF
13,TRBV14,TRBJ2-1,CASSGQGVQEQFF
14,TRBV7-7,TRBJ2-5,CASSRREGGAAQYF
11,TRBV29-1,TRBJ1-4,CSGQVGEKLFF
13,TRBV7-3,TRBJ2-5,CASSAGQGGTQYF
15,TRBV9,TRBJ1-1,CASSPGLGSHTEAFF
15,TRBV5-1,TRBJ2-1,CASSIAGQLYNEQFF